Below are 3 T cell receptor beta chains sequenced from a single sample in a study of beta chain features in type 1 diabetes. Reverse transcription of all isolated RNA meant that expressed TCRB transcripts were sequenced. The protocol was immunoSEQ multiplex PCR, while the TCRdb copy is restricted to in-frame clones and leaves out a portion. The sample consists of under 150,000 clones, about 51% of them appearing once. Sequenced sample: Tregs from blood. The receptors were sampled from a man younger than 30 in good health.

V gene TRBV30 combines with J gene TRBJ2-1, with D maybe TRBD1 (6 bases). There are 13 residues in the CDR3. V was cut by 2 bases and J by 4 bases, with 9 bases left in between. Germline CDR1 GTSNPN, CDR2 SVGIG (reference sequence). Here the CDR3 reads CAWSWGQYNEQFF. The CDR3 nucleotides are TGTGCCTGGAGTTGGGGACAATACAATGAGCAGTTCTTC.

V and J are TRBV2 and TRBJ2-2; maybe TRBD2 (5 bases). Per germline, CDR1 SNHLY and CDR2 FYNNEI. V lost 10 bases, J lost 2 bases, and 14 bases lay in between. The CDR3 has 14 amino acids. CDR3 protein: CATRGRSNTGELFF. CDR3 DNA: TGTGCCACCCGAGGGCGCAGTAACACCGGGGAGCTGTTTTTT.

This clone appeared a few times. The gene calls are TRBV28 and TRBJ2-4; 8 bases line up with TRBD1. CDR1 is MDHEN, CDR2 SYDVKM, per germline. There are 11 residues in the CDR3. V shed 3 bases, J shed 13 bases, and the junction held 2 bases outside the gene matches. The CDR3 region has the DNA TGTGCCAGCAGTTTTGACAGGGGACAGTACTTC. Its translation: CASSFDRGQYF.